A single sample gave rise to the 13 T cell receptor beta chains below, sequenced in a study of blood T cell repertoires in COVID-19. TCRdb keeps only in-frame clones here, not all; method: immunoSEQ multiplex PCR. The sample lists roughly 150,000 clones; approximately 85% were seen once. Sequencing used peripheral blood. The receptor set was obtained from a man at least 80 years old with COVID-19, enrolled during active disease.

The V gene is TRBV6-1, the J gene TRBJ2-3; TRBD2 is a possible D gene (5 bases). The CDR3 is 14 amino acids. Looked up from germline, CDR1 is MNHNS and CDR2 is SASEGT. Trimming took off 3 bases at V and 3 bases at J, with 10 bases between the two ends. This CDR3 reads CASSDSGLTDTQYF. The CDR3 DNA is TGTGCCAGCAGTGATTCCGGACTGACAGATACGCAGTATTTT.

The chain links TRBV6-1 to TRBJ1-2; weak D call: TRBD1 (5 bases). V was cut by 2 bases and J by 8 bases, with 12 bases left in between. Germline CDR1 reads MNHNS; CDR2 reads SASEGT. The CDR3 is made up of 13 amino acids. In nucleotides, the CDR3 is TGTGCCAGCAGTGAATCTGGGGCGTGGGGCTACACCTTC. Translated, it gives CASSESGAWGYTF.

The gene calls are TRBV2 and TRBJ1-3; D gene unclear. The CDR3 totals 13 residues. V lost 5 bases and J 4 bases, leaving 9 bases between the germline ends. In germline, CDR1 is SNHLY, CDR2 FYNNEI. As DNA, the CDR3 is TGTGCCAGCAGTACCCGACAAGGAAACACCATATATTTT. This sequence encodes CASSTRQGNTIYF.

This clone occurred once. The chain links TRBV6-5 to TRBJ1-4; 7 bases line up with TRBD1. V lost 6 bases, J lost 6 bases, and 7 bases stayed unmatched. From germline, CDR1 is MNHEY and CDR2 SVGAGI. This CDR3 contains 14 residues. CDR3 sequence: CASRRDSLDEKLFF. The CDR3 DNA sequence: TGTGCCAGCAGGAGGGACAGCTTAGATGAAAAACTGTTTTTT.

The chain uses TRBV27 and TRBJ2-7, with D unclear. Germline lookup yields CDR1 MNHEY and CDR2 SMNVEV (reference sequence). V lost 3 bases and J 0 bases, leaving 12 bases between the germline ends. The CDR3 sequence is 15 residues long. The CDR3 nucleotides read TGTGCCAGCAGTTTTAGTGGGCAGAGCTCCTACGAGCAGTACTTC. Its protein is CASSFSGQSSYEQYF.

The chain couples TRBV12-3 or TRBV12-4 to TRBJ2-7, with 7 positions matching TRBD1. Trimming removed 6 bases from V and 2 bases from J; junction bases left unmatched: 4. This CDR3 has 13 residues. The CDR3 reads CASSLDRPYEQYF. Written as DNA, the CDR3 is TGTGCCAGCAGCCTGGACAGGCCCTACGAGCAGTACTTC.

V usage is TRBV28 and J usage is TRBJ2-7; 7 bases agree with TRBD2. Looked up from germline, CDR1 is MDHEN and CDR2 is SYDVKM. V shed 7 bases, J shed 5 bases, and the junction held 14 bases outside the gene matches. CDR3 length equals 15 residues. Written as DNA, the CDR3 is TGTGCCAGCACCCCCGGGGGGACTCCCCCCCACGAGCAGTACTTC. Residues: CASTPGGTPPHEQYF.

V usage is TRBV19 and J usage is TRBJ1-6; D not resolved. Trimming pared 6 bases from V and 0 bases from J, leaving 9 bases between. This CDR3 spans 15 amino acids. From germline, CDR1 is LNHDA and CDR2 SQIVND (reference sequence). Here the CDR3 reads CASRPGSSYNSPLHF. In DNA form, the CDR3 reads TGTGCCAGTAGACCGGGAAGCTCCTATAATTCACCCCTCCACTTT.

Only one count was recorded for this clone. V and J are TRBV7-3 and TRBJ2-5; D is possibly TRBD2 (6 bases). V lost 3 bases and J lost 4, with 9 bases in between. This CDR3 region has 13 residues. Germline assignment: CDR1 SGHTA and CDR2 FQGTGA. CDR3 sequence: CASSFPGVETQYF. As DNA, the CDR3 is TGTGCCAGCAGCTTTCCGGGGGTAGAGACCCAGTACTTC.

This clone was picked up one time. The chain is built from TRBV5-6 and TRBJ1-1; D perhaps matches TRBD1 (6 bases). V lost 4 bases and J 2 bases, leaving 12 bases between the germline ends. Germline assignment: CDR1 SGHDT and CDR2 YYEEEE. The CDR3 length is 14 residues. CDR3 in amino acids: CASSRDTVNTEAFF. CDR3 nucleotides: TGTGCCAGCAGCCGGGACACAGTCAACACTGAAGCTTTCTTT.

This chain links TRBV20-1 with TRBJ1-5; no clear D. This CDR3 spans 15 amino acids. Trimming stripped 3 bases from V and 4 bases from J, with 16 bases between. Germline lookup yields CDR1 DFQATT and CDR2 SNEGSKA (reference sequence). In DNA, the CDR3 is TGCAGTGCTAGTTGGGGAGGAGGAAGAAATCAGCCCCAGCATTTT. Translating gives CSASWGGGRNQPQHF.

The chain recombines TRBV6-6 with TRBJ1-2, with D perhaps matching TRBD1 (5 bases). The CDR3 consists of 15 residues. Trimming took off 6 bases at V and 0 bases at J, with 14 bases between the two ends. Germline-derived CDR1 and CDR2 are MNHNY and SVGAGI (reference sequence). The CDR3 DNA reads TGTGCCAGCAGGAACCCAGGGTTAGCTAACTATGGCTACACCTTC. Amino acids: CASRNPGLANYGYTF.

This clone appeared a single time. As DNA, the CDR3 is TGTGCCACCAGCAGAGGCAGGAACACTGAAGCTTTCTTT. This encodes CATSRGRNTEAFF. This chain links TRBV15 with TRBJ1-1; D uncertain. V was trimmed by 1 base and J by 1 base, leaving 4 bases between them. In germline, CDR1 is LNHNV, CDR2 YYDKDF (reference sequence). CDR3 length equals 13 residues.